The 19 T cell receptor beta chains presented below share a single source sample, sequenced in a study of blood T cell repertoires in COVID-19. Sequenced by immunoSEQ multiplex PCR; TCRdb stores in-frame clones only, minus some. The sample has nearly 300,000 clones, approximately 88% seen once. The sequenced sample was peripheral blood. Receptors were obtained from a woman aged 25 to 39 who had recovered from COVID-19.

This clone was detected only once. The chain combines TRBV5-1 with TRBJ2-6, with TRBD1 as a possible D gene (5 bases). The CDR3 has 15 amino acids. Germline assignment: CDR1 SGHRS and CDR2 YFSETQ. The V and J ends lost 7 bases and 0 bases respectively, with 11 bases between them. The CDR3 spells CASQAGSSGANVLTF. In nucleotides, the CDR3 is TGCGCCAGCCAGGCAGGGTCCTCTGGGGCCAACGTCCTGACTTTC.

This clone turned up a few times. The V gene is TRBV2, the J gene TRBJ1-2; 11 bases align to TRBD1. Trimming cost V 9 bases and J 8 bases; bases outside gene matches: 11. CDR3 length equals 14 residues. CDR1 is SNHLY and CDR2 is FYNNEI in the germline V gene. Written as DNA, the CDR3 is TGTGCCAGTCGTAGGGGACAGGGGGAGGGAGGCTACACCTTC. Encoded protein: CASRRGQGEGGYTF.

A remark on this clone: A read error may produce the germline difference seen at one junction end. CDR3 sequence reads: CASSLEGRPYEQYF. The DNA for the CDR3 is TGCGCCAGCAGTTTGGAGGGGCGACCTTACGAGCAGTACTTC. The chain links TRBV5-1 to TRBJ2-7; the D gene is possibly TRBD2 (6 bases). The CDR3 consists of 14 residues. Germline assignment: CDR1 SGHRS and CDR2 YFSETQ.

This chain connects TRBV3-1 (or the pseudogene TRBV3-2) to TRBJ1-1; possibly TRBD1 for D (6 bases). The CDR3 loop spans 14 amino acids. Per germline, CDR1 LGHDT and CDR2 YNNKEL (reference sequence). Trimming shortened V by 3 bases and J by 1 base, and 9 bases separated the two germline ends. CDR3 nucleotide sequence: TGTGCCAGCAGCCACCGACAGGAGAACACTGAAGCTTTCTTT. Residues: CASSHRQENTEAFF.

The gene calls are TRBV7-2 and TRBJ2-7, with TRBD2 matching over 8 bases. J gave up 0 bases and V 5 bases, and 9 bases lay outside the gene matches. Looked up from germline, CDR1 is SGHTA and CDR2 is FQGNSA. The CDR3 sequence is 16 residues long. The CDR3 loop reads CASSTWTSRRSYEQYF. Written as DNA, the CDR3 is TGTGCCAGCAGCACTTGGACTAGCCGACGCTCCTACGAGCAGTACTTC.

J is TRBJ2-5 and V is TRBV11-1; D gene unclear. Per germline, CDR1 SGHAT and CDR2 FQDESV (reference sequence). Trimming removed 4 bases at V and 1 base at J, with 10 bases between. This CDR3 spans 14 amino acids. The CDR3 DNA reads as TGTGCCAGCAGCTCCAGTTGGAGCCAAGAGACCCAGTACTTC. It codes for CASSSSWSQETQYF.

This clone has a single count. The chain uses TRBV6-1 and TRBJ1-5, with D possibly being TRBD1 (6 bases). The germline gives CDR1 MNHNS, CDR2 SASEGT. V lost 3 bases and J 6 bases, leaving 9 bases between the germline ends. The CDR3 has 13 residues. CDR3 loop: CASSENRVQPQHF. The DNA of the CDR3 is TGTGCCAGCAGTGAGAACAGGGTTCAGCCCCAGCATTTT.

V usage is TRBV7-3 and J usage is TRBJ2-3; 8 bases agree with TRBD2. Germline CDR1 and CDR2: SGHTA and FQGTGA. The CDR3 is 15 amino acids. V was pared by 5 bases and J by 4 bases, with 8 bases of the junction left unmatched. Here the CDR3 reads CASSPGLAGADTQYF. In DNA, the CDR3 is TGTGCCAGCAGCCCTGGGCTAGCGGGCGCAGATACGCAGTATTTT.

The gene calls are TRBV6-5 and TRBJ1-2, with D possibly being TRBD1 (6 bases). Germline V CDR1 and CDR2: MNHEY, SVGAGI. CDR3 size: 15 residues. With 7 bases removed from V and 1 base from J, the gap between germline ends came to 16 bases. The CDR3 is CASIPGTPLNYGYTF. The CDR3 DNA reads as TGTGCCAGCATTCCCGGGACACCGCTTAACTATGGCTACACCTTC.

The CDR3 bases are TGTGCCAGCAGCTCGCGGACAGGTCTTGCCGACGAGCAGTACTTC. Translating it yields CASSSRTGLADEQYF. The rearrangement uses TRBV7-2 and TRBJ2-7; 7 nucleotides line up with TRBD1. CDR1 is SGHTA, CDR2 FQGNSA, per germline. The CDR3 has 15 amino acids. Trimming cost V 4 bases and J 5 bases; bases outside gene matches: 11.

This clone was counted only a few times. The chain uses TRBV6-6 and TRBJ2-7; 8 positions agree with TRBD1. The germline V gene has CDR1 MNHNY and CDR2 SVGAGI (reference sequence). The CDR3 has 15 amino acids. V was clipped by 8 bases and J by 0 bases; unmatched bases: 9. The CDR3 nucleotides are TGTGCCAGCCAAAACCAGGGGGCATCCTCCTACGAGCAGTACTTC. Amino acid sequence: CASQNQGASSYEQYF.

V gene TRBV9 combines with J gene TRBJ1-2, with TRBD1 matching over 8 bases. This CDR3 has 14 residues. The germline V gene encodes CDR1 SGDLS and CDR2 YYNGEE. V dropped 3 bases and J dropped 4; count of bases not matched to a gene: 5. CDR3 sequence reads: CASSAGTGPYGYTF. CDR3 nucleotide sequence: TGTGCCAGCAGCGCCGGGACAGGCCCCTATGGCTACACCTTC.

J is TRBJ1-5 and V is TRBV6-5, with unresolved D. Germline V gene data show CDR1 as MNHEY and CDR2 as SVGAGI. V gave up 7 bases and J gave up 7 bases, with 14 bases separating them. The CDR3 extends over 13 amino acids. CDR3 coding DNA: TGTGCCAGCAAAGGAGGGTATATGCAGCCCCAGCATTTT. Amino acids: CASKGGYMQPQHF.

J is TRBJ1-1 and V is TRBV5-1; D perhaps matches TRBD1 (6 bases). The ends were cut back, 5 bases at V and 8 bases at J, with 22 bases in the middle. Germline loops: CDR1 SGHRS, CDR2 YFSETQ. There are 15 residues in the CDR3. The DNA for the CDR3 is TGCGCCAGCAGGCCTACAGGGTGGGGTGATGAAGAAGCTTTCTTT. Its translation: CASRPTGWGDEEAFF.

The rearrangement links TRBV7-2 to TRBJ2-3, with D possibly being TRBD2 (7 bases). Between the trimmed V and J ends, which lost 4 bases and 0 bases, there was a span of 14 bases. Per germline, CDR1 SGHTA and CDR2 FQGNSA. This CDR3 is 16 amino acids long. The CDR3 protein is CASSSWAGASTDTQYF. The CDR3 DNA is TGTGCCAGCAGCTCCTGGGCGGGGGCGAGCACAGATACGCAGTATTTT.

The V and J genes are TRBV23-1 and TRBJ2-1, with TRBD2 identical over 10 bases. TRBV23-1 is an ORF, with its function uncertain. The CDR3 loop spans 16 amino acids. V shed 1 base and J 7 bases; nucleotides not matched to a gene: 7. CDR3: CASSQYERGGKNEQFF. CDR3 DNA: TGCGCCAGCAGTCAATACGAGCGGGGGGGTAAAAATGAGCAGTTCTTC.

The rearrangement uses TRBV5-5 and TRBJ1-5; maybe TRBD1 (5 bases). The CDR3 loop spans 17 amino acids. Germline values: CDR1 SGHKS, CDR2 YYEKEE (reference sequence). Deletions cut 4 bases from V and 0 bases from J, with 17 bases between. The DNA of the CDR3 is TGTGCCAGCAGCCTCATGTTGACAGTGTATAGCAATCAGCCCCAGCATTTT. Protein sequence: CASSLMLTVYSNQPQHF.

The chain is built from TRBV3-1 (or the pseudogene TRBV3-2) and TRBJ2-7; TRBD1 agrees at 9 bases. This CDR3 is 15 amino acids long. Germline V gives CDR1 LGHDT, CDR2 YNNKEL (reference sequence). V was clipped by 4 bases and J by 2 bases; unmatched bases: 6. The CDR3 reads CASSPGQGLTYEQYF. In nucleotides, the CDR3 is TGTGCCAGCAGCCCGGGACAGGGTCTCACCTACGAGCAGTACTTC.

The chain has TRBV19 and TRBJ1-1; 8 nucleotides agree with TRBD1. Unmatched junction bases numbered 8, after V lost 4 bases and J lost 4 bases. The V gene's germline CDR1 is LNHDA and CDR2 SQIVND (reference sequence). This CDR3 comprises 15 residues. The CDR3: CASSTPDRGPTEAFF. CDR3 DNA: TGTGCCAGTAGTACCCCCGACAGGGGACCCACTGAAGCTTTCTTT.